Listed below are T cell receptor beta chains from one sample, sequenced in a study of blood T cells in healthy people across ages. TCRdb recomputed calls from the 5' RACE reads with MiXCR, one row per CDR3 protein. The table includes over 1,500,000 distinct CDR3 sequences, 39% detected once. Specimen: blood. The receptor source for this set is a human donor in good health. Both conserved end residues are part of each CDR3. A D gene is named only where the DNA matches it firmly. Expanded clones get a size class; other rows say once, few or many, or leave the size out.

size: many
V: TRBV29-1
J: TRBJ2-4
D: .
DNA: TGCAGCGTTTCTATACAAGGGGCGGGAAACATTCAGTACTTC
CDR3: CSVSIQGAGNIQYF

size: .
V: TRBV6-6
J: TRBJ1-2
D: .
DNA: TGTGCCAGCAGTTTCGGGATTGACTATGGCTACACCTTC
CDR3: CASSFGIDYGYTF

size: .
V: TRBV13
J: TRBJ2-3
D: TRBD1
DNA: TGTGCCAGCAGCCCCGCCGGGACAGAAAGCACAGATACGCAGTATTTT
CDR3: CASSPAGTESTDTQYF

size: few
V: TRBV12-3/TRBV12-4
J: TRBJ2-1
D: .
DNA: TGTGCCAGCAACCCAAACCCCTTCTACAATGAGCAGTTCTTC
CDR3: CASNPNPFYNEQFF

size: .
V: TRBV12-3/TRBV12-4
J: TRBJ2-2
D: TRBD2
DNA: TGTGCCAGCAGCCGTCCTAGCGGGGGTAACACCGGGGAGCTGTTTTTT
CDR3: CASSRPSGGNTGELFF

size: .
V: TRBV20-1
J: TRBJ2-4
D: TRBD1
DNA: TGCAGTGCTCCCCCCGGGACAGGGGGTAACATTCAGTACTTC
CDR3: CSAPPGTGGNIQYF

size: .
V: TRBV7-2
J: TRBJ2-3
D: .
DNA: TGTGCCAGCAGCTTAGGAGGACGGAGGCAGTATTTT
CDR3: CASSLGGRRQYF

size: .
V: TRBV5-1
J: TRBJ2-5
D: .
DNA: TGCGCCAGCAGGTCGGGGGCAGGAGAGACTCAGTACTTC
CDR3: CASRSGAGETQYF

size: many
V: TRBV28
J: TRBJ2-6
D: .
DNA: TGTGCCAGCAGGCAGGCTGGGGCCAACGTCCTGACTTTC
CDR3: CASRQAGANVLTF

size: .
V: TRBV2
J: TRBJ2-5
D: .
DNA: TGTGCCAGCAGTGAAGAATTGGGGGAGACCCAGTACTTC
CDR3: CASSEELGETQYF

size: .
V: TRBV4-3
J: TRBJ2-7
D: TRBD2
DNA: TGCGCCAGCAGCCAAGAACGAACTAGCGGGGATGGGGAGCAGTACTTC
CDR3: CASSQERTSGDGEQYF

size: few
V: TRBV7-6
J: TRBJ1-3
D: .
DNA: TGTGCCAGCAGCTTACTTGGCAGGGCATCTGGAAACACCATATATTTT
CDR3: CASSLLGRASGNTIYF

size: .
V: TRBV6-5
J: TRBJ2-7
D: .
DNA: TGTGCCAGCAGTCCACAAATAGGGGCGATCCAGGACGAGCAGTACTTC
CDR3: CASSPQIGAIQDEQYF

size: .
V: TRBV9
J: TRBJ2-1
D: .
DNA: TGTGCCAGCAGCGTAGTCGAGGGAAATGAGCAGTTCTTC
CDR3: CASSVVEGNEQFF

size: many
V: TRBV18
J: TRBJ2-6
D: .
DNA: TGCGCCAGCAGCCCTGTTTCTGGGGCCAACGTCCTGACTTTC
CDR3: CASSPVSGANVLTF

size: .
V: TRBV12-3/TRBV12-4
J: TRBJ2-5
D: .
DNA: TGTGCCAGCAGTTTCTCGTGGAGCGAGGAGACCCAGTACTTC
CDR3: CASSFSWSEETQYF

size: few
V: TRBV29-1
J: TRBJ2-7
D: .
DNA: TGCAACGTTGAAGTTGGGGGGACCTACGAGCAGTACTTC
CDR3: CNVEVGGTYEQYF

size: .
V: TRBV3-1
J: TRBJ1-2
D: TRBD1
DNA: TGTGCCAGCAGCCAAGGGACAGGGAACGAATATGGCTACACCTTC
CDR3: CASSQGTGNEYGYTF

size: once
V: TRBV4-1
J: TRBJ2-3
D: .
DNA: TGCGCCAGCAGCCAAGGGGACATAGCAAGTGTGTTGGGTTCAGATACGCAGTATTTT
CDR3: CASSQGDIASVLGSDTQYF

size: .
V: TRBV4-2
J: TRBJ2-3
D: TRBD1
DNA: TGTGCCAGCAGCCAACCGAGGGACAGGGGGCTAGCAGATACGCAGTATTTT
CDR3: CASSQPRDRGLADTQYF